Below, one T cell receptor (beta chain) is given with its context. What it recognizes is unknown. This sample was included in a study of T-cell memory formation after mild COVID-19. Constant-segment primers were used for 5'RACE, and the resulting TCR alpha and TCR beta cDNA libraries carried sample barcodes and UMIs. MiXCR, run by TCRdb on the 5' RACE reads, gives a single entry per CDR3 protein. The table records some 250,000 distinct CDR3 sequences, over 15% of them present only once. Germline CDR1 SGHVS, CDR2 FQNEAQ. The CDR3 is 14 amino acids. The V and J ends lost 6 bases and 0 bases respectively, with 11 bases between them. Study-level points and caveats: Clones contracting over day 15 to 85 were CD4/CD8 balanced, with later expanders leaning CD4+. Shrinking CD4+ clones were chiefly CM and EM; CD8+ ones were chiefly EMRA. Second-wave clones peaking on day 37 lacked confirmed SARS-CoV-2 specificity.

The sequencing sample was made of PBMCs or a T cell subset sorted from them (not recorded which). The chain couples TRBV7-8 to TRBJ1-1; D gene ambiguous. The sequence was obtained from a man between 18 and 29 years old who had mild COVID-19 (a few samples of this study predate the infection). Cell type and time point are not known. The CDR3 region is CASRLLTLNTEAFF. CDR3 DNA: TGTGCCAGCAGACTACTTACCCTGAACACTGAAGCTTTCTTT.